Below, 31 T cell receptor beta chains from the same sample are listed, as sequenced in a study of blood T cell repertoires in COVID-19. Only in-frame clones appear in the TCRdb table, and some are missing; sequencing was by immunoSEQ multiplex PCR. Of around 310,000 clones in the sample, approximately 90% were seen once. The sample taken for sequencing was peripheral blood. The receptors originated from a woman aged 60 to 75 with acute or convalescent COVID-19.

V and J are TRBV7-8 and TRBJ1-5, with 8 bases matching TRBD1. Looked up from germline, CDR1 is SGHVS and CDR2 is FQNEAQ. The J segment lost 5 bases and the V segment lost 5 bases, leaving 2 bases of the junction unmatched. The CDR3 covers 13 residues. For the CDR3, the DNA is TGTGCCAGCAGCGCGACAGGGGATCAGCCCCAGCATTTT. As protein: CASSATGDQPQHF.

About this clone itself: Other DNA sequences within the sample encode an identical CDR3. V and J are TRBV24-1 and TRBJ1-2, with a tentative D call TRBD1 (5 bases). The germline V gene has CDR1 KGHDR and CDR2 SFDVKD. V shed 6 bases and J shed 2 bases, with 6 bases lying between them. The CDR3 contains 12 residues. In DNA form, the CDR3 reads TGTGCCACCAGTTCAGGGAACTATGGCTACACCTTC. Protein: CATSSGNYGYTF.

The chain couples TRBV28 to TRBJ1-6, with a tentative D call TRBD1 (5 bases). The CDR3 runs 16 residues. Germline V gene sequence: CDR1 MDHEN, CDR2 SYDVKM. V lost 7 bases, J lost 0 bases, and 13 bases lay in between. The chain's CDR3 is CASNQQESSYNSPLHF. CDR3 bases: TGTGCCAGCAATCAACAGGAAAGCTCCTATAATTCACCCCTCCACTTT. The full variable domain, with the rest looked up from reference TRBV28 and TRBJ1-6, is DVKVTQSSRYLVKRTGEKVFLECVQDMDHENMFWYRQDPGLGLRLIYFSYDVKMKEKGDIPEGYSVSREKKERFSLILESASTNQTSMYLCASNQQESSYNSPLHFGNGTRLTVT.

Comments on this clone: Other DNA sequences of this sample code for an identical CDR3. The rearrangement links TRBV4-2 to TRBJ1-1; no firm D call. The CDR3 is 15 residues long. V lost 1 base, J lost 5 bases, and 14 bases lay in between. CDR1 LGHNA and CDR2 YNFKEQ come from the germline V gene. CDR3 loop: CASSQVGEGRTEAFF. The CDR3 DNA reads TGTGCCAGCAGCCAAGTCGGGGAAGGGCGTACTGAAGCTTTCTTT.

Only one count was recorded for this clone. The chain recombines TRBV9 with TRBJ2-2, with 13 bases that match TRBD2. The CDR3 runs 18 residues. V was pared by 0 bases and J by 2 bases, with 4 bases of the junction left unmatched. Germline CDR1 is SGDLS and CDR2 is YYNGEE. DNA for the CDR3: TGTGCCAGCAGCGTAGACGGACTAGCGGGAGTTAACACCGGGGAGCTGTTTTTT. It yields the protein CASSVDGLAGVNTGELFF.

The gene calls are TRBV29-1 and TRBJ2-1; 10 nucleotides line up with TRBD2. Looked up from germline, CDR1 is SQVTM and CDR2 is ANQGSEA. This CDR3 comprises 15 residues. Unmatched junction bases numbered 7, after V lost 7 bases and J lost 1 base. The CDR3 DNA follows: TGCAGCGCCAGCGCAGCGGGAGGGTCCTACAATGAGCAGTTCTTC. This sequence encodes CSASAAGGSYNEQFF.

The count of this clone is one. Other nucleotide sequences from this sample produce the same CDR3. This chain's CDR3 is CASSDGQGSGYTF. DNA for the CDR3: TGTGCCAGCAGCGACGGACAGGGGAGCGGCTACACCTTC. The rearrangement joins TRBV9 to TRBJ1-2; 9 nucleotides match TRBD1. V lost 3 bases, J lost 8 bases, and 5 bases stayed unmatched. The CDR3 length is 13 residues. Germline CDR1 reads SGDLS; CDR2 reads YYNGEE.

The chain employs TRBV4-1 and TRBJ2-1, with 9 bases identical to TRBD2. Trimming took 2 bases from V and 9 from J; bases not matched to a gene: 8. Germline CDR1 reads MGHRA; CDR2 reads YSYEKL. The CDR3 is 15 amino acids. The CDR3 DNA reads TGCGCCAGCAGCCAACTTACACTAGCGGGTAGTGAGCAGTTCTTC. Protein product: CASSQLTLAGSEQFF.

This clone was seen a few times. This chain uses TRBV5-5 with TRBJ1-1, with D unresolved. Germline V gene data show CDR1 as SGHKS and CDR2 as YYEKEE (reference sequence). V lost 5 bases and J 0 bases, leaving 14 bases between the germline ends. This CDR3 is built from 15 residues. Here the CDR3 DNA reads TGTGCCAGCAGGCGTCCACACAGCATGAACACTGAAGCTTTCTTT. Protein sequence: CASRRPHSMNTEAFF. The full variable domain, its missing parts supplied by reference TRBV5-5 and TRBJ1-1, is DAGVTQSPTHLIKTRGQQVTLRCSPISGHKSVSWYQQVLGQGPQFIFQYYEKEERGRGNFPDRFSARQFPNYSSELNVNALLLGDSALYLCASRRPHSMNTEAFFGQGTRLTVV.

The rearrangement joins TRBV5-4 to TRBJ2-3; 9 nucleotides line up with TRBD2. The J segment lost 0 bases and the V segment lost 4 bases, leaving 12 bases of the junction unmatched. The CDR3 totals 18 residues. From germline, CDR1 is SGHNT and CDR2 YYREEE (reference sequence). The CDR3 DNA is TGTGCCAGCAGCCCGGGTAGCGGGAGTCTCTCTAGCACAGATACGCAGTATTTT. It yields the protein CASSPGSGSLSSTDTQYF.

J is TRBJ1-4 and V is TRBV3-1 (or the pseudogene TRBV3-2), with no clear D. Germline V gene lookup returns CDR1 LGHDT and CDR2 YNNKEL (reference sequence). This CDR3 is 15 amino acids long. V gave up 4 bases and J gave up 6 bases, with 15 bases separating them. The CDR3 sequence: CASSRRQVGDEKLFF. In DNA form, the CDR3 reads TGTGCCAGCAGCCGCCGCCAGGTCGGGGATGAAAAACTGTTTTTT.

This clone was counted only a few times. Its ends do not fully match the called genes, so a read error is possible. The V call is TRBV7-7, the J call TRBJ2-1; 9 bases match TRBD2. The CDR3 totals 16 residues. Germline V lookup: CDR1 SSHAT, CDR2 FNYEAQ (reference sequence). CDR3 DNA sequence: TGTGCTAGCAGCTCGGGGAGGACTAGCGCACACAATGAGCAGTTCTTC. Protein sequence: CASSSGRTSAHNEQFF.

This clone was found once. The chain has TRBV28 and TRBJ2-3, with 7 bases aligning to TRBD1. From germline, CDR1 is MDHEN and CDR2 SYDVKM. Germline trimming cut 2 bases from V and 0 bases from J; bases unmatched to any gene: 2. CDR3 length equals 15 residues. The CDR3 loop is CASSLGRGSTDTQYF. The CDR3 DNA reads TGTGCCAGCAGTTTAGGCAGGGGGAGCACAGATACGCAGTATTTT.

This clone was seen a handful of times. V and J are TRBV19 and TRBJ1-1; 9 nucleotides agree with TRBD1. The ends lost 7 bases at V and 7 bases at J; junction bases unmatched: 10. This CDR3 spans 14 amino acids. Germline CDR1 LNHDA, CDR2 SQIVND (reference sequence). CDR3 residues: CASNQLDRGGEAFF. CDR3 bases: TGTGCCAGTAATCAACTGGACAGGGGCGGTGAAGCTTTCTTT.

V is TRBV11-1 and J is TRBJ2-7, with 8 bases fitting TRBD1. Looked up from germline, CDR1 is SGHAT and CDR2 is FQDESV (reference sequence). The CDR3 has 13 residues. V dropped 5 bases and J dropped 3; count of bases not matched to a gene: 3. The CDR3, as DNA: TGTGCCAGCAGCCCCGGACAGGGCTACGAGCAGTACTTC. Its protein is CASSPGQGYEQYF. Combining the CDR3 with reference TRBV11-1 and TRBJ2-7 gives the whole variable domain EAEVAQSPRYKITEKSQAVAFWCDPISGHATLYWYRQILGQGPELLVQFQDESVVDDSQLPKDRFSAERLKGVDSTLKIQPAELGDSAMYLCASSPGQGYEQYFGPGTRLTVT.

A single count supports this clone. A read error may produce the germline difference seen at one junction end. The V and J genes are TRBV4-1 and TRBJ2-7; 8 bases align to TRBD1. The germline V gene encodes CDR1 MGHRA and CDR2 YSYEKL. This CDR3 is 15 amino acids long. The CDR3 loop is CASRQDRDNAYEQYF. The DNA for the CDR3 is TGCGCCAGCCGCCAGGACAGGGACAACGCCTACGAGCAGTACTTC.

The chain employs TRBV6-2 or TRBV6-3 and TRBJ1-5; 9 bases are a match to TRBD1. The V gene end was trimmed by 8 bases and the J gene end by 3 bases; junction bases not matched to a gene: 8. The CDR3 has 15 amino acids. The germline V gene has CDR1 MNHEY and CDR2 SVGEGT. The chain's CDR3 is CASRPGQGPNQPQHF. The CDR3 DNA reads TGTGCCAGCCGCCCGGGACAGGGACCCAATCAGCCCCAGCATTTT.

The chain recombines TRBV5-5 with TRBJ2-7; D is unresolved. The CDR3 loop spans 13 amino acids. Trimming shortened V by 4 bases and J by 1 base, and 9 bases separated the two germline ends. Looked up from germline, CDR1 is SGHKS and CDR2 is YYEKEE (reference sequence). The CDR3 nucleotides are TGTGCCAGCAGCCGTCTAGATTCCTACGAGCAGTACTTC. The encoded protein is CASSRLDSYEQYF.

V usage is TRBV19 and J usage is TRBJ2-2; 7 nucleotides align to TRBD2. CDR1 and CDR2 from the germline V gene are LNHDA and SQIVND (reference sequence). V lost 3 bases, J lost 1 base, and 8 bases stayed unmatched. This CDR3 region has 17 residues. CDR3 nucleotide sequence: TGTGCCAGTAGTATTTCGGGCGGGAGAGGGAACACCGGGGAGCTGTTTTTT. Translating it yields CASSISGGRGNTGELFF.

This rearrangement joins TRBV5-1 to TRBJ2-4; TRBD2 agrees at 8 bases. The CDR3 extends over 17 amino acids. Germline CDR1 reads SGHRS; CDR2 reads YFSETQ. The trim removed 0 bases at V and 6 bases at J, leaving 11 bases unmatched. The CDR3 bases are TGCGCCAGCAGCTTGGTGCCGGGAGGGGATGATAGAAACATTCAGTACTTC. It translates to CASSLVPGGDDRNIQYF.

CDR3: CASSLARDMNTEAFF. CDR3 DNA sequence: TGTGCCAGCAGTTTAGCTAGGGACATGAACACTGAAGCTTTCTTT. V and J are TRBV28 and TRBJ1-1, with TRBD1 as a possible D gene (6 bases). V was clipped by 2 bases and J by 0 bases, with 10 bases between them. Germline loops: CDR1 MDHEN, CDR2 SYDVKM. This CDR3 spans 15 amino acids.

The CDR3 here is CATRPPGKASDYGYTF. The CDR3 nucleotides are TGTGCCACCCGACCCCCAGGGAAGGCATCGGACTATGGCTACACCTTC. The V call is TRBV19, the J call TRBJ1-2, with D possibly being TRBD1 (5 bases). This CDR3 region has 16 residues. Trimming took off 10 bases at V and 3 bases at J, with 24 bases between the two ends. Germline CDR1 LNHDA, CDR2 SQIVND (reference sequence).

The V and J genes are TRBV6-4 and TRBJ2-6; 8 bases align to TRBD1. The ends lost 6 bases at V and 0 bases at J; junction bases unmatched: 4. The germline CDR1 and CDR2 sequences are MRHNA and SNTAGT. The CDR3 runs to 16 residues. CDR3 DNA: TGTGCCAGCAGAGGGACAGGAAGCTCTGGGGCCAACGTCCTGACTTTC. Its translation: CASRGTGSSGANVLTF.

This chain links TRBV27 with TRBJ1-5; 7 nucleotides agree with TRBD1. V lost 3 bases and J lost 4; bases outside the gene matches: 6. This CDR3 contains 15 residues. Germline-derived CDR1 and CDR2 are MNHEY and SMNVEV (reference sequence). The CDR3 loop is CASSFERGRNQPQHF. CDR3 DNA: TGTGCCAGCAGTTTCGAAAGGGGGCGGAATCAGCCCCAGCATTTT.

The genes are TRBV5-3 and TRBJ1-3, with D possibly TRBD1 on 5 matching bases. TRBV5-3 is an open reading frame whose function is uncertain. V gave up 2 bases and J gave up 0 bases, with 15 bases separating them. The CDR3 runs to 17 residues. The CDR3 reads CARSFKGGADSGNTIYF. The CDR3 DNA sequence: TGTGCCAGAAGCTTTAAGGGAGGGGCAGACTCTGGAAACACCATATATTTT.

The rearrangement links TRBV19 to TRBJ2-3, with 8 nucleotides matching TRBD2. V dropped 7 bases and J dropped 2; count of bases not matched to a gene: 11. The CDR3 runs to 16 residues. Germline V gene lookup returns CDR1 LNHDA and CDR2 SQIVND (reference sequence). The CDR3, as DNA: TGTGCCAGTACCCATCGCGGGAGGCTTAACACAGATACGCAGTATTTT. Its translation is CASTHRGRLNTDTQYF.

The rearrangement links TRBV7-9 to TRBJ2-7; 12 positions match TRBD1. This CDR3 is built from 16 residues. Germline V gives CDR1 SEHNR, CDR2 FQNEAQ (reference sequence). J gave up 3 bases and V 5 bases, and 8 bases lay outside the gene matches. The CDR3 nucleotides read TGTGCCAGCAGCCCCGGGACAGGGGGCTTTTTCTACGAGCAGTACTTC. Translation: CASSPGTGGFFYEQYF.

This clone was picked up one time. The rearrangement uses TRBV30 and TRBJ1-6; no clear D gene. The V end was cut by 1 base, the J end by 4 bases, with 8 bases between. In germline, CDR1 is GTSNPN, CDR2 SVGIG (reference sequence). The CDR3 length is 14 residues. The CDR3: CAWSDSKYNSPLHF. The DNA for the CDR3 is TGTGCCTGGAGTGACAGCAAGTATAATTCACCCCTCCACTTT.

The CDR3 here is CAILAGDTQYF. As DNA, the CDR3 is TGTGCCATCCTGGCCGGGGATACGCAGTATTTT. The chain employs TRBV5-6 and TRBJ2-3; D gene unclear. V lost 9 bases, J lost 6 bases, and 11 bases lay in between. Germline loops: CDR1 SGHDT, CDR2 YYEEEE. The CDR3 runs to 11 residues.

The CDR3 DNA reads as TGTGCCAGCAGCAACCAGGGCCACCTTAACTATGGCTACACCTTC. Its protein product is CASSNQGHLNYGYTF. V is TRBV7-8 and J is TRBJ1-2; D possibly corresponds to TRBD1 (5 bases). V gave up 5 bases and J gave up 1 base, with 14 bases separating them. This CDR3 is 15 amino acids long. CDR1 is SGHVS, CDR2 FQNEAQ, per germline.

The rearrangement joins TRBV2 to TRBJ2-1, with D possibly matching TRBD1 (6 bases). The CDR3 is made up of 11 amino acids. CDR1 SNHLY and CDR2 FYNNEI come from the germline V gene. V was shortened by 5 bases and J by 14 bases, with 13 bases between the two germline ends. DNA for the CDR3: TGTGCCAGCAGTCCCGGGCAGGGGAAGTTCTTC. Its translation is CASSPGQGKFF.